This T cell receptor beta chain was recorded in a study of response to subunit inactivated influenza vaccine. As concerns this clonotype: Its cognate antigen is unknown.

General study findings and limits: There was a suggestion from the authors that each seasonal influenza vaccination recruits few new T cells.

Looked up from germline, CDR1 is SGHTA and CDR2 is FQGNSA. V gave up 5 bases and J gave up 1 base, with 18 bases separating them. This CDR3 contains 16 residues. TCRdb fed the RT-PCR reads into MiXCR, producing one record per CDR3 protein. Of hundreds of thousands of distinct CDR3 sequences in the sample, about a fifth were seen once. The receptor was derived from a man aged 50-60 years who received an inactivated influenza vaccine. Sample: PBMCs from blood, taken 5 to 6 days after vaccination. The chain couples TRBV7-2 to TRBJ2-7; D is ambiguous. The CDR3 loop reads CASSRRTVTVSYEQYF. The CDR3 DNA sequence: TGTGCCAGCAGCCGCCGGACCGTCACCGTGTCCTACGAGCAGTACTTC.